Below, one T cell receptor (beta chain) is given with its context. The antigen is not known. Every patient had mismatch repair deficiency by PCR or immunohistochemistry. Three pembrolizumab responders had their TCRs sequenced. Clones were read by immunoSEQ multiplex PCR, and TCRdb kept only the in-frame ones, dropping some. Here the sample spans about 120,000 clones, 70% to 80% being singletons. The sample comes from a study of PD-1 blockade in mismatch repair-deficient tumors. Across the study: All were previously treated, progressing patients with around 12 mismatch repair-deficient cancer types.

CDR1 and CDR2 (germline): MNHEY, SVGAGI. Trimming removed 6 bases from V and 6 bases from J; junction bases left unmatched: 4. The CDR3 totals 13 residues. Overall study findings and caveats: Tumor-resident clones, often undetectable pretreatment in blood, expanded then contracted after pembrolizumab.

V usage is TRBV6-5 and J usage is TRBJ2-1; TRBD2 agrees at 8 bases. Sequenced here: peripheral blood, sampled more than 58 weeks after starting pembrolizumab. The receptor's source is an adult with mismatch repair-deficient cancer. The CDR3 DNA sequence: TGTGCCAGCAGATGGGCGGGAGGCAATGAGCAGTTCTTC. Encoded protein: CASRWAGGNEQFF.